This TCR beta chain was retrieved from a study of OX40 agonist ivuxolimab in advanced cancers. Study-wide context: A male proportion of about 84% was recorded, with mean age approximately 64 years and range about 20 to 90. Study-wide results and caveats: Clonal expansion by week 6 occurred in CD4+ and CD8+ blood T cells (at 0.1 to 3.0 mg/kg). The study found that CD8+ T cells averaged more expanded clones than CD4+.

In regard to this clone: The antigen remains unidentified.

Profiling relied on immunoSEQ multiplex PCR, and the TCRdb table lists in-frame clones only, not all of them. The sample yields approximately 19,000 clones, over 65% seen once. Trimming pared 2 bases from V and 4 bases from J, leaving 14 bases between. CDR1 and CDR2 (germline): SGHTA, FQGTGA. The CDR3 covers 15 residues. With autoimmune disease history or systemic immunosuppression, patients were excluded. The rearrangement uses TRBV7-3 and TRBJ1-2; D gene ambiguous. This TCR came from an adult with an advanced solid tumor such as melanoma, head and neck, liver or kidney cancer. The source was CD4+ or CD8+ T cells sorted from blood, collected in a trial of the OX40 agonist ivuxolimab. The CDR3 loop reads CASSLALAASYGYTF. As DNA, the CDR3 is TGTGCCAGCAGCTTAGCCCTGGCAGCAAGCTATGGCTACACCTTC.